This T cell receptor beta chain was sequenced for a study of cytomegalovirus exposure and HLA in healthy donors. V was shortened by 6 bases and J by 5 bases, with 13 bases between the two germline ends. Germline CDR1 is KGHSH and CDR2 is LQKENI. This CDR3 has 13 residues. The PCR had 60 Vbeta and 13 Jbeta primers. TCRdb keeps only in-frame clones here, not all; method: immunoSEQ multiplex PCR. This sample carries around 150,000 clones, roughly 80% of them seen once, and the ten largest clones take more than 3.5%. Only one count was recorded for this clone. The V and J genes are TRBV18 and TRBJ1-1; unclear D gene. Sequencing was done on a sample of PBMCs. This TCR was recovered from a woman in her thirties or forties in good health and CMV-seropositive. CDR3 region: CASSLQSRTEAFF. The CDR3 DNA reads as TGTGCCAGCTCCCTACAGAGTAGAACTGAAGCTTTCTTT.